What follows are 3 T cell receptor beta chains derived from one specimen sequenced in a study of T cell responses to AZD1222 COVID-19 vaccine. The table came from immunoSEQ multiplex PCR; TCRdb's copy has only in-frame clones and leaves some out. This table holds roughly 72,000 clones, around 85% found once. The starting material was peripheral blood, obtained on day 0 of AZD1222 vaccination. These receptors were collected from an adult in good health.

This clone was recorded once. The rearrangement joins TRBV28 to TRBJ2-1; 7 bases map to TRBD2. Germline CDR1 and CDR2: MDHEN and SYDVKM. This CDR3 comprises 15 residues. The J segment lost 5 bases and the V segment lost 5 bases, leaving 9 bases of the junction unmatched. The DNA of the CDR3 is TGTGCCAGCAGTCCTCCCGCCAGCGGGAACAATGAGCAGTTCTTC. It translates to CASSPPASGNNEQFF.

In this sample, this clone turned up once. The chain carries TRBV6-5 and TRBJ1-4, with D tentatively TRBD1 (5 bases). CDR1 is MNHEY, CDR2 SVGAGI, per germline. The CDR3 is 15 residues long. The germline V and J ends were trimmed by 7 bases and 4 bases, with 16 bases remaining between them. CDR3 DNA: TGTGCCAGCACCGGCGGGACTCCTTATAATGAAAAACTGTTTTTT. Translating it yields CASTGGTPYNEKLFF.

The chain employs TRBV29-1 and TRBJ1-5; D is ambiguous. This CDR3 is 13 amino acids long. Germline CDR1 and CDR2: SQVTM and ANQGSEA. The ends were cut back, 0 bases at V and 7 bases at J, with 10 bases in the middle. The CDR3 region has the DNA TGCAGCGTTGAAGAACCATTGGGACAGCCCCAGCATTTT. The encoded protein is CSVEEPLGQPQHF.